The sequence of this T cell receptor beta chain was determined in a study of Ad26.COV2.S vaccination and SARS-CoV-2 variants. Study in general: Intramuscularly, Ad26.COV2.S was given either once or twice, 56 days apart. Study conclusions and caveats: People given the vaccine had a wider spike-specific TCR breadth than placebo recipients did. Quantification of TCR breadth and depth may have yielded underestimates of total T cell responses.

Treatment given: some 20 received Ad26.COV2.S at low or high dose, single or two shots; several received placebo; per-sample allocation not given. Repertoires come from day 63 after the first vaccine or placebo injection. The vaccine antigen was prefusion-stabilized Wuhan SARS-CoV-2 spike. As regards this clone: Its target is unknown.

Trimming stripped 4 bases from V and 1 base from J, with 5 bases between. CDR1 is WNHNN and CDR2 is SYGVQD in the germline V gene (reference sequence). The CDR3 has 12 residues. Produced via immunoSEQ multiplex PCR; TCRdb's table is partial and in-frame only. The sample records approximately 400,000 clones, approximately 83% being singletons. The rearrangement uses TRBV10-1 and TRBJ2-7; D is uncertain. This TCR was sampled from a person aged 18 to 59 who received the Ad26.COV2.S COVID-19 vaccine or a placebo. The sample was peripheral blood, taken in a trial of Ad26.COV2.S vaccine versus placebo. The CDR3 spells CASSGNSYEQYF. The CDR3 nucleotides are TGCGCCAGCAGTGGGAATTCCTACGAGCAGTACTTC.